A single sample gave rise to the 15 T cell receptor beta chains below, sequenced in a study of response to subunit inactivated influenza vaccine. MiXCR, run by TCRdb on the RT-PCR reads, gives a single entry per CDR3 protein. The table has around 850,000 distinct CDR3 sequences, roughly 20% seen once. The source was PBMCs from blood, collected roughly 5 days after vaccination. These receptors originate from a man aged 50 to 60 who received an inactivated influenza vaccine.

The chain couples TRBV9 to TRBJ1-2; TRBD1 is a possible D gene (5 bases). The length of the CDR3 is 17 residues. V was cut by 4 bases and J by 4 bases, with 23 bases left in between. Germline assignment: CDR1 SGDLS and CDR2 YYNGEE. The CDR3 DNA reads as TGTGCCAGCAGCCCTAGCGGGGGAAGGCTCCTCACCTATGGCTACACCTTC. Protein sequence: CASSPSGGRLLTYGYTF.

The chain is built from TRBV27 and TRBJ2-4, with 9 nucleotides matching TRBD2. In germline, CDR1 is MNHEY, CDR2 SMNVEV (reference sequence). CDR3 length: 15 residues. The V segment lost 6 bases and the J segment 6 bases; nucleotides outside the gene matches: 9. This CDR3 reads CASRAGGPNTNIQYF. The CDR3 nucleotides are TGTGCCAGCAGGGCGGGGGGGCCGAATACAAACATTCAGTACTTC.

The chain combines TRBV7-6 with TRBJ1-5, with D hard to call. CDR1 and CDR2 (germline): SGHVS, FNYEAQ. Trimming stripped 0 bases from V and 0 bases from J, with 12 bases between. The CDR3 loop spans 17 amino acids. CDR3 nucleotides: TGTGCCAGCAGCTTAGCTCCTGCTTCGTCTAGCAATCAGCCCCAGCATTTT. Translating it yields CASSLAPASSSNQPQHF.

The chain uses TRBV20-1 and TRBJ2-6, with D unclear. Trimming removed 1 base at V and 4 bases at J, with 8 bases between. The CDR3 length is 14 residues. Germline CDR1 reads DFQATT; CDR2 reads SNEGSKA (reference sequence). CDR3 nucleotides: TGCAGTGCTAGAGGCGAGTTGGGGGCCAACGTCCTGACTTTC. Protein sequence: CSARGELGANVLTF.

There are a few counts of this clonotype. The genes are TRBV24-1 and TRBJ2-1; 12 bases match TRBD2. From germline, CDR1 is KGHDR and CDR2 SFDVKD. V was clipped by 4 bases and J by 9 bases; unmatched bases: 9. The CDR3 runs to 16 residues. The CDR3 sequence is CATSDPLAGGLSEQFF. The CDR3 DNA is TGTGCCACCAGTGACCCACTAGCGGGGGGCCTCAGTGAGCAGTTCTTC.

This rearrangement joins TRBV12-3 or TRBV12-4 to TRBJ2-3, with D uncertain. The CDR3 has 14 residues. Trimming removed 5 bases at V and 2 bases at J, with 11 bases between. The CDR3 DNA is TGTGCCAGCAGTCGACTGCGTTCCACAGATACGCAGTATTTT. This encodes CASSRLRSTDTQYF.

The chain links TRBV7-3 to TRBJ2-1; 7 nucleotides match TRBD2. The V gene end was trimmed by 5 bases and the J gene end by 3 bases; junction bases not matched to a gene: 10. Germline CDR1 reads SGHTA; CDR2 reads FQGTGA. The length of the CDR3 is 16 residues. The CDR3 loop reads CASSLSAASGYNEQFF. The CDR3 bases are TGTGCCAGCAGCCTATCGGCGGCTAGCGGCTACAATGAGCAGTTCTTC.

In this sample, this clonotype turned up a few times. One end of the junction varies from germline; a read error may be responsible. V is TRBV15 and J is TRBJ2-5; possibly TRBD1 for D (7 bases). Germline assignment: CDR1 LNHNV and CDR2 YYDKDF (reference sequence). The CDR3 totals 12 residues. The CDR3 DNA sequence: TGTGCCACCCGCAGGGGGGTCGAGACCCAGTACTTC. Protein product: CATRRGVETQYF. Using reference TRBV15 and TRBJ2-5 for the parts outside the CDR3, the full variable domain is DAMVIQNPRYQVTQFGKPVTLSCSQTLNHNVMYWYQQKSSQAPKLLFHYYDKDFNNEADTPDNFQSRRPNTSFCFLDIRSPGLGDTAMYLCATRRGVETQYFGPGTRLLVL.

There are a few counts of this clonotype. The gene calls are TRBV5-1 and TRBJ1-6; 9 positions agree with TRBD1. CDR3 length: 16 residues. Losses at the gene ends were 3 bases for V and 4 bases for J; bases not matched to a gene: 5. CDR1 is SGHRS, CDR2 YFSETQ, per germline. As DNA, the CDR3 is TGCGCCAGCAGCTCGACAGGGGGTGGATATAATTCACCCCTCCACTTT. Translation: CASSSTGGGYNSPLHF.

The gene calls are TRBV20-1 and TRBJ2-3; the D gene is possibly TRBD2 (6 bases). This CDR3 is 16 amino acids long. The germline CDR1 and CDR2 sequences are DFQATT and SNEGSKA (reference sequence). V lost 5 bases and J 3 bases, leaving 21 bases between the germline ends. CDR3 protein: CSASPGWGGLTDTQYF. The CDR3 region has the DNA TGCAGTGCTTCTCCCGGCTGGGGAGGCCTTACAGATACGCAGTATTTT.

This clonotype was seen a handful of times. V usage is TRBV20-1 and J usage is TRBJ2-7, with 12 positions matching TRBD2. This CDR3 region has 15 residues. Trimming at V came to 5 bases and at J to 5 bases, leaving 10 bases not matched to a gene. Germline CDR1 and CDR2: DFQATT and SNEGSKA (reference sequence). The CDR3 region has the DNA TGCAGTGCTGGAATCCTAGCGGGGGGGTTGGACGAGCAGTACTTC. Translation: CSAGILAGGLDEQYF.

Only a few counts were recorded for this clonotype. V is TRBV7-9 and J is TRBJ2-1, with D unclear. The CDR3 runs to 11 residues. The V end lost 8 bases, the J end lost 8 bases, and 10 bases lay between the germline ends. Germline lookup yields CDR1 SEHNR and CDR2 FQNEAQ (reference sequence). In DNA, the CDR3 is TGTGCCAGCGCCCGGGTGCATGAGCAGTTCTTC. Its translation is CASARVHEQFF.

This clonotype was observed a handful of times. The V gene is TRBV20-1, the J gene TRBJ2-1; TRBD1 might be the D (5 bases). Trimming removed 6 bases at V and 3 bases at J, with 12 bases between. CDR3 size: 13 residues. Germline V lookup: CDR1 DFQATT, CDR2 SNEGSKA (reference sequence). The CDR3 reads CSATGPYYNEQFF. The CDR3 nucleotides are TGCAGTGCCACAGGTCCCTACTACAATGAGCAGTTCTTC.

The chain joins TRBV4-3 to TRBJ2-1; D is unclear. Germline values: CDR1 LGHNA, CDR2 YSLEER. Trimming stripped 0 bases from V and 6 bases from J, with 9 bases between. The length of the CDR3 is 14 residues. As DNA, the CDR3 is TGCGCCAGCAGCCAAGATCCGGGTTTCAATGAGCAGTTCTTC. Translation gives CASSQDPGFNEQFF.

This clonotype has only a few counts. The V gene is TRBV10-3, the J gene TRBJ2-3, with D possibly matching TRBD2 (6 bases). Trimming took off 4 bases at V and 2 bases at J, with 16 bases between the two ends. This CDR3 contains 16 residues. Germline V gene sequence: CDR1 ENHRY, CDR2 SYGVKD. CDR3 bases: TGTGCCATCAGTGGGGGGGACGGACTATCCACAGATACGCAGTATTTT. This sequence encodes CAISGGDGLSTDTQYF.